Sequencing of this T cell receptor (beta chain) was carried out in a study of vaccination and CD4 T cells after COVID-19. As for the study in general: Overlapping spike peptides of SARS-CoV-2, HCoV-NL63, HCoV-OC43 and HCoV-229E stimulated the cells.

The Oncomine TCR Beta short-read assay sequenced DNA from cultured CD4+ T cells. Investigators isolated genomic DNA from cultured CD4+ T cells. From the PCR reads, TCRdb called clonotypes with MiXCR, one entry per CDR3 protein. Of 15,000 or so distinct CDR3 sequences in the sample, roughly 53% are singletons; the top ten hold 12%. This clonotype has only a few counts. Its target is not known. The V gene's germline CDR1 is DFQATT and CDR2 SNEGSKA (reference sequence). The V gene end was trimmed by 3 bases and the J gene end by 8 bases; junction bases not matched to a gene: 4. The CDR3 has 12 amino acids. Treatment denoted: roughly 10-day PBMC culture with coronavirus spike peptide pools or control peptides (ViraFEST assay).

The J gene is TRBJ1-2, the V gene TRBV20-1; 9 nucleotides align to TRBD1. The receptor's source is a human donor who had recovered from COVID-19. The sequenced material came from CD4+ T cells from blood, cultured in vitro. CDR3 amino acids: CSARTGGSGYTF. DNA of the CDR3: TGCAGTGCTAGGACAGGGGGGAGCGGCTACACCTTC.